Listed here are 27 T cell receptor beta chains from one sample, sequenced in a study of cytomegalovirus exposure and HLA in healthy donors. The PCR made use of 60 Vbeta and 13 Jbeta primers. Sequencing used immunoSEQ multiplex PCR; TCRdb keeps in-frame clones, though not all of them. The sample has under 130,000 clones, 60% to 80% seen once. Sequencing was performed on PBMCs. The source is a man aged 50 to 60 in good health and CMV-seropositive.

A word on this clone: One end of the junction does not line up with germline, which may come from a read error. The chain recombines TRBV2 with TRBJ2-5, with a possible D match to TRBD2 (6 bases). The germline CDR1 and CDR2 sequences are SNHLY and FYNNEI. This CDR3 has 13 residues. CDR3 amino acids: CAGSGRREETQYF. The CDR3, as DNA: TGTGCCGGCAGTGGTCGGAGGGAAGAGACCCAGTACTTC.

The chain employs TRBV27 and TRBJ1-1; D remains ambiguous. The CDR3 contains 14 residues. Germline V gene sequence: CDR1 MNHEY, CDR2 SMNVEV (reference sequence). V lost 6 bases to trimming and J lost 0 bases, with 11 bases between them. The CDR3 region is CASSQRRVNTEAFF. CDR3 DNA: TGTGCCAGCAGCCAAAGGCGGGTGAACACTGAAGCTTTCTTT.

There are a few counts of this clone. The chain joins TRBV29-1 to TRBJ2-3; maybe TRBD2 (6 bases). V gave up 4 bases and J gave up 4 bases, with 12 bases separating them. The CDR3 contains 13 residues. The V gene's germline CDR1 is SQVTM and CDR2 ANQGSEA. The CDR3 loop is CSVATGAPDTQYF. The CDR3 DNA reads TGCAGCGTTGCGACGGGAGCCCCAGATACGCAGTATTTT.

CDR3 nucleotides: TGTGCCACCAGCAAGGGACTACCTCTAGGGGAGCAGTTCTTC. Residues: CATSKGLPLGEQFF. This chain uses TRBV15 with TRBJ2-1; 7 positions match TRBD2. Germline V gene sequence: CDR1 LNHNV, CDR2 YYDKDF (reference sequence). The CDR3 has 14 amino acids. The V segment lost 4 bases and the J segment 10 bases; nucleotides outside the gene matches: 10.

The CDR3 sequence is CASSGGTSGRGEQFF. CDR3 DNA: TGTGCCAGCAGCGGCGGGACTAGCGGGAGAGGTGAGCAGTTCTTC. The chain links TRBV9 to TRBJ2-1; 14 bases align to TRBD2. Losses at the gene ends were 3 bases for V and 9 bases for J; bases not matched to a gene: 5. Germline CDR1 SGDLS, CDR2 YYNGEE. The CDR3 totals 15 residues.

The chain uses TRBV27 and TRBJ2-7; 11 bases are shared with TRBD2. The trim removed 6 bases at V and 2 bases at J, leaving 3 bases unmatched. The CDR3 totals 14 residues. Germline CDR1 is MNHEY and CDR2 is SMNVEV (reference sequence). CDR3 region: CASRLAGGAYEQYF. CDR3 nucleotides: TGTGCCAGCAGGCTAGCGGGAGGCGCCTACGAGCAGTACTTC.

The chain employs TRBV2 and TRBJ2-3, with 7 bases identical to TRBD2. The CDR3 contains 14 residues. The ends lost 8 bases at V and 4 bases at J; junction bases unmatched: 9. The V gene's germline CDR1 is SNHLY and CDR2 FYNNEI. This CDR3 is CASFKGLPPDTQYF. DNA for the CDR3: TGTGCCAGCTTTAAGGGACTACCCCCAGATACGCAGTATTTT.

This clone was seen a handful of times. The chain combines TRBV19 with TRBJ2-2; 7 bases fit TRBD1. Germline V gene data show CDR1 as LNHDA and CDR2 as SQIVND (reference sequence). V lost 5 bases to trimming and J lost 5 bases; unmatched junction nucleotides: 11. The CDR3 has 16 residues. CDR3 in DNA: TGTGCCAGTAGTTCCCTGGGGACAGCAAATACCGGGGAGCTGTTTTTT. This codes for CASSSLGTANTGELFF. The complete variable domain, with remaining parts taken from reference TRBV19 and TRBJ2-2, reads DGGITQSPKYLFRKEGQNVTLSCEQNLNHDAMYWYRQDPGQGLRLIYYSQIVNDFQKGDIAEGYSVSREKKESFPLTVTSAQKNPTAFYLCASSSLGTANTGELFFGEGSRLTVL.

J is TRBJ1-5 and V is TRBV9; D is unclear. The CDR3 covers 15 residues. Germline assignment: CDR1 SGDLS and CDR2 YYNGEE. V was pared by 3 bases and J by 8 bases, with 18 bases between. CDR3 nucleotide sequence: TGTGCCAGCAGCGAGGGAGGCTGGGGTGTAGAGCCCCAGCATTTT. This codes for CASSEGGWGVEPQHF.

This clone was observed once. The chain employs TRBV6-5 and TRBJ1-1; 8 bases match TRBD1. Trimming cost V 6 bases and J 5 bases; bases outside gene matches: 8. Germline lookup yields CDR1 MNHEY and CDR2 SVGAGI. This CDR3 comprises 14 residues. The CDR3 DNA reads as TGTGCCAGCAGGCGAAGACAGGGGTCTACTGAAGCTTTCTTT. Residues: CASRRRQGSTEAFF.

The rearrangement joins TRBV5-6 to TRBJ2-5, with 9 bases matching TRBD1. The J segment lost 5 bases and the V segment lost 6 bases, leaving 5 bases of the junction unmatched. This CDR3 is built from 13 residues. Germline values: CDR1 SGHDT, CDR2 YYEEEE. The CDR3 protein is CASTATGGETQYF. CDR3 nucleotides: TGTGCCAGCACCGCGACAGGGGGGGAGACCCAGTACTTC.

The genes are TRBV12-5 and TRBJ2-3; TRBD2 agrees at 7 bases. J gave up 2 bases and V 2 bases, and 4 bases lay outside the gene matches. CDR1 LGHNT and CDR2 FRNRAP come from the germline V gene. This CDR3 spans 15 amino acids. In DNA, the CDR3 is TGTGCTAGTGGTTTGACGGGGGGTTCCACAGATACGCAGTATTTT. It encodes CASGLTGGSTDTQYF. Together with reference TRBV12-5 and TRBJ2-3, the CDR3 gives the full variable domain: DARVTQTPRHKVTEMGQEVTMRCQPILGHNTVFWYRQTMMQGLELLAYFRNRAPLDDSGMPKDRFSAEMPDATLATLKIQPSEPRDSAVYFCASGLTGGSTDTQYFGPGTRLTVL.

CDR3 DNA sequence: TGTGCTAGTGGTCTGGCCGGGGAAAAGACCCAGTACTTC. This sequence encodes CASGLAGEKTQYF. V usage is TRBV12-5 and J usage is TRBJ2-5; D perhaps matches TRBD2 (5 bases). Germline V lookup: CDR1 LGHNT, CDR2 FRNRAP. The V and J ends lost 5 bases and 6 bases respectively, with 13 bases between them. This CDR3 comprises 13 residues.

The chain carries TRBV5-4 and TRBJ2-1, with TRBD2 identical over 10 bases. Germline trimming cut 0 bases from V and 0 bases from J; bases unmatched to any gene: 9. The germline gives CDR1 SGHNT, CDR2 YYREEE (reference sequence). The CDR3 is made up of 19 amino acids. CDR3 protein: CASSLESGGDLFSYNEQFF. CDR3 DNA sequence: TGTGCCAGCAGCTTGGAAAGCGGGGGGGATCTATTCTCCTACAATGAGCAGTTCTTC.

This clone was seen a few times. The V and J genes are TRBV5-1 and TRBJ1-2; TRBD1 aligns across 11 bases. Losses at the gene ends were 3 bases for V and 8 bases for J; bases not matched to a gene: 9. The CDR3 contains 15 residues. Germline CDR1 is SGHRS and CDR2 is YFSETQ. The CDR3 DNA reads as TGCGCCAGCAGCTGGTCCGGGACAGGGGGGGAAGGCTACACCTTC. Encoded protein: CASSWSGTGGEGYTF.

The J gene is TRBJ1-2, the V gene TRBV6-1, with D maybe TRBD1 (6 bases). V was trimmed by 4 bases and J by 0 bases, leaving 12 bases between them. The germline CDR1 and CDR2 sequences are MNHNS and SASEGT. The CDR3 totals 15 residues. The CDR3 is CASSVTGSTNYGYTF. The CDR3 DNA reads TGTGCCAGCAGTGTCACAGGGAGTACTAACTATGGCTACACCTTC.

The rearrangement joins TRBV7-2 to TRBJ2-5; 11 nucleotides line up with TRBD2. Germline V lookup: CDR1 SGHTA, CDR2 FQGNSA. V dropped 3 bases and J dropped 3; count of bases not matched to a gene: 3. This CDR3 is built from 15 residues. CDR3 sequence (DNA): TGTGCCAGCAGCTTCCAACTAGCGGGGGAAGAGACCCAGTACTTC. It codes for CASSFQLAGEETQYF. The whole variable domain, remainder taken from reference TRBV7-2 and TRBJ2-5, is GAGVSQSPSNKVTEKGKDVELRCDPISGHTALYWYRQSLGQGLEFLIYFQGNSAPDKSGLPSDRFSAERTGGSVSTLTIQRTQQEDSAVYLCASSFQLAGEETQYFGPGTRLLVL.

This clone was recorded a few times. The V call is TRBV6-5, the J call TRBJ2-1, with TRBD1 matching over 7 bases. The V gene end was trimmed by 5 bases and the J gene end by 4 bases; junction bases not matched to a gene: 8. The length of the CDR3 is 15 residues. Germline assignment: CDR1 MNHEY and CDR2 SVGAGI. CDR3 amino acids: CASSGQAWGYNEQFF. Written as DNA, the CDR3 is TGTGCCAGCAGTGGACAGGCATGGGGGTACAATGAGCAGTTCTTC.

The rearrangement joins TRBV18 to TRBJ1-1; D might be TRBD1 (6 bases). Trimming removed 4 bases from V and 5 bases from J, with 14 bases in between. CDR1 and CDR2 (germline): KGHSH, LQKENI. The CDR3 length is 14 residues. In DNA, the CDR3 is TGTGCCAGCTCACGTCGGCAGGGGATTACTGAAGCTTTCTTT. Amino acids: CASSRRQGITEAFF. Filled out from reference TRBV18 and TRBJ1-1, the complete variable domain reads NAGVMQNPRHLVRRRGQEARLRCSPMKGHSHVYWYRQLPEEGLKFMVYLQKENIIDESGMPKERFSAEFPKEGPSILRIQQVVRGDSAAYFCASSRRQGITEAFFGQGTRLTVV.

This clone was picked up a small number of times. The J gene is TRBJ1-5, the V gene TRBV5-1; 7 bases align to TRBD1. V was clipped by 5 bases and J by 0 bases; unmatched bases: 8. CDR1 is SGHRS, CDR2 YFSETQ, per germline. This CDR3 is 16 amino acids long. CDR3 residues: CASSEGGSFSNQPQHF. DNA for the CDR3: TGCGCCAGCAGTGAAGGGGGCAGTTTTAGCAATCAGCCCCAGCATTTT. The full variable domain, rest sourced from reference TRBV5-1 and TRBJ1-5, is KAGVTQTPRYLIKTRGQQVTLSCSPISGHRSVSWYQQTPGQGLQFLFEYFSETQRNKGNFPGRFSGRQFSNSRSEMNVSTLELGDSALYLCASSEGGSFSNQPQHFGDGTRLSIL.

V usage is TRBV5-4 and J usage is TRBJ2-3, with 11 bases matching TRBD2. The CDR3 length is 16 residues. Germline CDR1 reads SGHNT; CDR2 reads YYREEE (reference sequence). The junction had 6 bases not matched to a gene; V was cut back by 4 bases and J by 2 bases. The chain's CDR3 is CASSVLAGALTDTQYF. The DNA for the CDR3 is TGTGCCAGCAGCGTACTAGCGGGGGCCCTCACAGATACGCAGTATTTT.

The chain combines TRBV5-6 with TRBJ2-1; TRBD2 matches at 8 bases. V trimming: 6 bases; J trimming: 9 bases; junction bases outside the gene matches: 14. CDR3 length: 15 residues. In germline, CDR1 is SGHDT, CDR2 YYEEEE. CDR3 region: CASNPTGGYFTEQFF. The CDR3, as DNA: TGTGCCAGCAACCCGACGGGGGGGTATTTTACTGAGCAGTTCTTC. The full variable domain, completed using reference TRBV5-6 and TRBJ2-1, is DAGVTQSPTHLIKTRGQQVTLRCSPKSGHDTVSWYQQALGQGPQFIFQYYEEEERQRGNFPDRFSGHQFPNYSSELNVNALLLGDSALYLCASNPTGGYFTEQFFGPGTRLTVL.

The V gene is TRBV30, the J gene TRBJ2-3; 7 bases fit TRBD1. Germline loops: CDR1 GTSNPN, CDR2 SVGIG (reference sequence). The CDR3 covers 14 residues. V lost 6 bases, J lost 0 bases, and 6 bases stayed unmatched. The CDR3 sequence is CACGTEGSTDTQYF. The CDR3 bases are TGTGCCTGTGGGACAGAAGGTAGCACAGATACGCAGTATTTT.

The chain joins TRBV9 to TRBJ2-3; D may be TRBD2 (5 bases). Deletions cut 4 bases from V and 6 bases from J, with 12 bases between. This CDR3 is built from 13 residues. Germline CDR1 is SGDLS and CDR2 is YYNGEE. The CDR3 region is CASSPRGYDTQYF. The CDR3 DNA sequence: TGTGCCAGCAGCCCCCGAGGGTACGATACGCAGTATTTT.

This sequence joins TRBV19 and TRBJ2-2; 10 positions match TRBD1. Germline CDR1 is LNHDA and CDR2 is SQIVND (reference sequence). Germline trimming cut 5 bases from V and 2 bases from J; bases unmatched to any gene: 8. The CDR3 spans 17 residues. In DNA form, the CDR3 reads TGTGCCAGTAGTGCTAGGGACAGGGGATTTAACACCGGGGAGCTGTTTTTT. It encodes CASSARDRGFNTGELFF.

The chain combines TRBV18 with TRBJ1-1; 10 bases are shared with TRBD1. Unmatched junction bases numbered 5, after V lost 3 bases and J lost 10 bases. Looked up from germline, CDR1 is KGHSH and CDR2 is LQKENI. This CDR3 has 13 amino acids. The CDR3 DNA is TGTGCCAGCTCACCCGGGACAGGGGAGAGAGCTTTCTTT. Translation gives CASSPGTGERAFF.

The chain has TRBV30 and TRBJ1-2, with D unresolved. The CDR3 is 12 amino acids. The ends were cut back, 0 bases at V and 8 bases at J, with 10 bases in the middle. Germline CDR1 and CDR2: GTSNPN and SVGIG (reference sequence). CDR3 in amino acids: CAWSVLGSGYTF. The CDR3 DNA reads TGTGCCTGGAGTGTACTAGGGAGCGGCTACACCTTC.